These 16 T cell receptor beta chains were all obtained from the same sample, sequenced in a study of post-analysis software for immune sequencing data. Regarding the study as a whole: When patients were compared with controls, about five TRBV segments were more frequent, TRBV5-6, TRBV5-1 and TRBV20-1 among them.

No antigen is known for these receptors. The authors incorporated unique molecular identifiers into the TCR beta cDNA libraries. TCRdb reanalysed the PCR reads using MiXCR and keeps one entry per CDR3 protein. The sample records hundreds of thousands of distinct CDR3 sequences, around 60% being singletons. The sequenced sample consisted of blood. The receptors here all came from a girl aged 2-9 years with multiple sclerosis.

The rearrangement uses TRBV20-1 and TRBJ2-1; D is unclear. This CDR3 region has 13 residues. Germline V lookup: CDR1 DFQATT, CDR2 SNEGSKA (reference sequence). Between the trimmed V and J ends, which lost 5 bases and 5 bases, there was a span of 13 bases. CDR3 in DNA: TGCAGTGCTGTCCCGGGCGCGCACAATGAGCAGTTCTTC. This gives the protein CSAVPGAHNEQFF.

The chain carries TRBV6-6 and TRBJ2-5; TRBD1 matches at 8 bases. This CDR3 region has 14 residues. CDR1 and CDR2 from the germline V gene are MNHNY and SVGAGI (reference sequence). Trimming removed 7 bases from V and 7 bases from J; junction bases left unmatched: 11. The CDR3, as DNA: TGTGCCAGCATTAGCGGACAGGGCTCGGGGACCCAGTACTTC. This sequence encodes CASISGQGSGTQYF.

The rearrangement joins TRBV27 to TRBJ2-1; 13 positions agree with TRBD2. The CDR3 consists of 17 residues. Germline V gene lookup returns CDR1 MNHEY and CDR2 SMNVEV (reference sequence). Trimming took 3 bases from V and 5 from J; bases not matched to a gene: 7. The CDR3 DNA reads TGTGCCAGCAGTTTCCTGACTAGCGGGGGGATCGACAATGAGCAGTTCTTC. The encoded protein is CASSFLTSGGIDNEQFF.

This clonotype occurred a few times. Here the CDR3 DNA reads TGTGCCACCAGTGACTCTACAGGGGTCTCCTACAATGAGCAGTTCTTC. Amino acids: CATSDSTGVSYNEQFF. The gene calls are TRBV24-1 and TRBJ2-1; 7 bases line up with TRBD1. V was clipped by 4 bases and J by 0 bases; unmatched bases: 5. Germline CDR1 is KGHDR and CDR2 is SFDVKD. The CDR3 has 16 amino acids.

The V gene is TRBV20-1, the J gene TRBJ2-7, with D perhaps matching TRBD1 (6 bases). The CDR3 runs 15 residues. Germline CDR1 and CDR2: DFQATT and SNEGSKA (reference sequence). The V end was cut by 4 bases, the J end by 0 bases, with 16 bases between. CDR3 nucleotide sequence: TGCAGTGCTAAAAAGGACAGACAGAGCTCCTACGAGCAGTACTTC. Its translation is CSAKKDRQSSYEQYF.

This clonotype was recorded a few times. The chain carries TRBV20-1 and TRBJ2-5; 8 positions match TRBD1. The germline V gene has CDR1 DFQATT and CDR2 SNEGSKA (reference sequence). This CDR3 contains 13 residues. V lost 5 bases, J lost 5 bases, and 7 bases stayed unmatched. The CDR3 reads CSAARGLWETQYF. CDR3 bases: TGCAGTGCTGCCAGGGGGCTTTGGGAGACCCAGTACTTC.

This clonotype was seen a single time. The chain has TRBV5-5 and TRBJ1-1; D perhaps matches TRBD1 (6 bases). V was pared by 2 bases and J by 5 bases, with 13 bases between. Germline loops: CDR1 SGHKS, CDR2 YYEKEE (reference sequence). CDR3 length: 14 residues. The CDR3 loop reads CASSFAPGVTEAFF. CDR3 DNA: TGTGCCAGCAGCTTTGCTCCAGGGGTGACTGAAGCTTTCTTT.

This clonotype was seen a handful of times. The V gene is TRBV6-5, the J gene TRBJ1-2; 8 positions agree with TRBD1. The CDR3 covers 15 residues. The ends lost 6 bases at V and 3 bases at J; junction bases unmatched: 9. CDR1 is MNHEY, CDR2 SVGAGI, per germline. The CDR3 is CASRNQGAPDYGYTF. The CDR3 DNA sequence: TGTGCCAGCAGGAATCAGGGGGCGCCAGACTATGGCTACACCTTC.

There are a few counts of this clonotype. The chain links TRBV29-1 to TRBJ2-1; unclear D gene. The germline V gene has CDR1 SQVTM and CDR2 ANQGSEA. Trimming cost V 7 bases and J 0 bases, with 13 bases left between them. The CDR3 runs to 14 residues. CDR3 in amino acids: CSAAQTPSYNEQFF. CDR3 DNA: TGCAGCGCCGCCCAAACACCCTCCTACAATGAGCAGTTCTTC.

V is TRBV2 and J is TRBJ2-5; 10 bases are a match to TRBD2. V lost 3 bases, J lost 4 bases, and 5 bases stayed unmatched. The CDR3 length is 15 residues. The germline V gene encodes CDR1 SNHLY and CDR2 FYNNEI. DNA for the CDR3: TGTGCCAGCAGTGAGCCAGCGGGGGGGTTAGAGACCCAGTACTTC. Protein sequence: CASSEPAGGLETQYF.

The rearrangement links TRBV5-4 to TRBJ2-1, with 13 bases fitting TRBD2. After removal of 1 base from V and 8 bases from J, the junction contained 3 bases not matched to a gene. This CDR3 has 15 residues. The germline gives CDR1 SGHNT, CDR2 YYREEE (reference sequence). The CDR3 DNA reads as TGTGCCAGCAGCTTGTGGACTAGCGGGAGCCATGAGCAGTTCTTC. Its protein is CASSLWTSGSHEQFF.

The chain combines TRBV2 with TRBJ1-1; D gene ambiguous. Trimming took 6 bases from V and 9 from J, leaving 11 bases between them. The germline CDR1 and CDR2 sequences are SNHLY and FYNNEI. This CDR3 is 11 amino acids long. The CDR3 DNA follows: TGTGCCAGCAGGGTACAGCCACAAGCTTTCTTT. Amino acid sequence: CASRVQPQAFF.

This clonotype was found a few times. This chain's CDR3 is CSARKRQGDEKLFF. The CDR3 nucleotides read TGCAGTGCTAGGAAAAGACAGGGCGATGAAAAACTGTTTTTT. The chain joins TRBV20-1 to TRBJ1-4; 7 bases line up with TRBD1. Germline CDR1 DFQATT, CDR2 SNEGSKA (reference sequence). The V segment lost 3 bases and the J segment 6 bases; nucleotides outside the gene matches: 7. CDR3 length equals 14 residues.

This clonotype was counted between two and nine times. CDR3 bases: TGTGCCAGCAGTGGTGGGACGGCCGGCTCCTACAATGAGCAGTTCTTC. Amino acids: CASSGGTAGSYNEQFF. This chain joins TRBV6-1 and TRBJ2-1; possibly TRBD1 or TRBD2 for D (5 bases each). The V end lost 4 bases, the J end lost 0 bases, and 13 bases lay between the germline ends. This CDR3 is 16 amino acids long. Looked up from germline, CDR1 is MNHNS and CDR2 is SASEGT.

The rearrangement links TRBV7-3 to TRBJ2-1; D perhaps matches TRBD2 (6 bases). This CDR3 has 19 residues. Between the trimmed V and J ends, which lost 3 bases and 4 bases, there was a span of 25 bases. Germline V gene data show CDR1 as SGHTA and CDR2 as FQGTGA. CDR3 in amino acids: CASSFSPASAGGSYNEQFF. Written as DNA, the CDR3 is TGTGCCAGCAGCTTTTCTCCCGCGTCGGCCGGGGGATCATACAATGAGCAGTTCTTC.

The chain carries TRBV5-1 and TRBJ1-4; 7 positions agree with TRBD1. In germline, CDR1 is SGHRS, CDR2 YFSETQ. The ends lost 5 bases at V and 4 bases at J; junction bases unmatched: 8. The CDR3 runs 15 residues. Here the CDR3 reads CASRSRDSINEKLFF. CDR3 DNA sequence: TGCGCCAGCAGATCCCGGGACAGCATTAATGAAAAACTGTTTTTT.